These T cell receptor beta chains were read from a single sample in a study of cytomegalovirus exposure and HLA in healthy donors. Clones were read by immunoSEQ multiplex PCR, and TCRdb kept only the in-frame ones, dropping some. Among approximately 150,000 clones, about 75% were seen once, and the ten largest hold over 0.6%. Sequencing was done on a sample of PBMCs. These receptor sequences come from a male donor in good health and CMV-seronegative. CDR3s include the opening cysteine and the closing phenylalanine or tryptophan. A D gene is named only where the DNA matches it firmly. Expanded clones are given a class, and other clones once, few, many or no size at all.

TRBD2 | TRBJ2-7 | - | TRBV18 | CASSGGDAYEQYF | TGTGCCAGCTCTGGGGGGGATGCCTACGAGCAGTACTTC
- | TRBJ2-3 | - | TRBV7-9 | CASSPGGGSDTQYF | TGTGCCAGCAGCCCCGGAGGGGGCTCAGATACGCAGTATTTT
- | TRBJ2-7 | - | TRBV21-1 | CASSKAGVGSYEQYF | TGTGCCAGCAGCAAAGCAGGGGTTGGCTCCTACGAGCAGTACTTC
- | TRBJ1-4 | - | TRBV5-4 | CASSLGPGLVEKLFF | TGTGCCAGCAGCTTGGGGCCAGGGCTCGTTGAAAAACTGTTTTTT
TRBD1 | TRBJ1-1 | - | TRBV5-1 | CASRSTGGGIEAFF | TGCGCCAGCAGGTCGACAGGGGGCGGAATTGAAGCTTTCTTT
TRBD1 | TRBJ1-5 | - | TRBV10-3 | CAIRAVQGASNQPQHF | TGTGCCATCCGGGCCGTACAGGGGGCGAGCAATCAGCCCCAGCATTTT
- | TRBJ2-1 | - | TRBV2 | CASSVTGSSYNEQFF | TGTGCCAGCAGTGTAACAGGGAGCTCCTACAATGAGCAGTTCTTC
- | TRBJ1-1 | - | TRBV14 | CASSIVGGGTEAFF | TGTGCCAGCAGCATAGTAGGCGGGGGGACTGAAGCTTTCTTT
- | TRBJ1-5 | once | TRBV6-4 | CASSPGAQGPQHF | TGTGCCAGCAGCCCAGGGGCCCAAGGGCCCCAGCATTTT
- | TRBJ2-1 | few | TRBV7-9 | CASSPTGSYNEQFF | TGTGCCAGCAGCCCGACCGGGAGTTACAATGAGCAGTTCTTC
TRBD1 | TRBJ2-1 | - | TRBV7-7 | CASSPTPGGYEQFF | TGTGCCAGCAGCCCCACACCAGGGGGCTATGAGCAGTTCTTC
TRBD1 | TRBJ1-5 | once | TRBV18 | CASSLEIRDRDSNQPQHF | TGTGCCAGCTCACTTGAAATCCGGGACAGGGATAGCAATCAGCCCCAGCATTTT
- | TRBJ2-1 | - | TRBV4-3 | CASSQEWVGDAPYNEQFF | TGCGCCAGCAGCCAAGAGTGGGTCGGGGATGCCCCCTACAATGAGCAGTTCTTC
- | TRBJ1-5 | few | TRBV7-2 | CASSLSPGPTVPQHF | TGTGCCAGCAGCTTATCTCCAGGCCCTACAGTTCCCCAGCATTTT
- | TRBJ2-3 | - | TRBV21-1 | CASSKENPAGGSADTQYF | TGTGCCAGCAGCAAAGAAAATCCAGCGGGGGGGTCAGCAGATACGCAGTATTTT
- | TRBJ1-3 | - | TRBV2 | CASASETGYSGNTIYF | TGTGCCAGCGCCTCGGAGACAGGATACTCTGGAAACACCATATATTTT
- | TRBJ2-2 | - | TRBV5-4 | CASSLGENTGELFF | TGTGCCAGCAGCTTGGGAGAGAACACCGGGGAGCTGTTTTTT
TRBD1 | TRBJ1-5 | - | TRBV7-9 | CASSWGGTGSNQPQHF | TGTGCCAGCAGCTGGGGGGGGACAGGGAGCAATCAGCCCCAGCATTTT
- | TRBJ1-1 | - | TRBV5-6 | CASSWGGRGNTEAFF | TGTGCCAGCAGCTGGGGAGGACGGGGGAACACTGAAGCTTTCTTT
- | TRBJ1-6 | - | TRBV4-3 | CASSQTQGRNSPLHF | TGCGCCAGCAGCCAGACACAGGGTAGGAATTCACCCCTCCACTTT
- | TRBJ2-7 | - | TRBV7-3 | CASSRGRSYEQYF | TGTGCCAGCTCCCGCGGGCGGTCCTACGAGCAGTACTTC
- | TRBJ2-1 | few | TRBV7-3 | CASSPREGLVGRGAYNEQFF | TGTGCCAGCAGCCCCAGGGAAGGGCTGGTGGGCAGGGGGGCCTACAATGAGCAGTTCTTC
TRBD1 | TRBJ2-5 | - | TRBV5-1 | CASSLEGRGLFEETQYF | TGCGCCAGCAGCTTGGAAGGCAGGGGGCTCTTTGAAGAGACCCAGTACTTC
- | TRBJ2-1 | - | TRBV30 | CAWTTLAETSEQFF | TGTGCCTGGACCACACTAGCCGAAACAAGTGAGCAGTTCTTC
- | TRBJ1-2 | - | TRBV2 | CASSEQGRRNYGYTF | TGTGCCAGCAGTGAACAAGGACGGAGGAACTATGGCTACACCTTC
- | TRBJ1-4 | - | TRBV6-1 | CASRTQGKNEKLFF | TGTGCCAGCAGGACCCAGGGCAAGAATGAAAAACTGTTTTTT